Listed here are 5 T cell receptor beta chains from one sample, sequenced in a study of CD8 T cells in Susac syndrome. Random hexamers were used to reverse transcribe roughly 0.45 to 1 ug of RNA. One entry per CDR3 protein results from TCRdb running MiXCR on the immunoSEQ multiplex PCR reads. This sample carries some 190,000 distinct CDR3 sequences, under 97% of them seen once, and the ten largest clones take 0.093%. The sequenced sample was CD4+ T cells from PBMCs. The receptors derive from a human donor with multiple sclerosis.

The V gene is TRBV3-1, the J gene TRBJ1-4; tentatively, D is TRBD1 (5 bases). This CDR3 spans 14 amino acids. Germline loops: CDR1 LGHDT, CDR2 YNNKEL (reference sequence). V lost 7 bases, J lost 8 bases, and 17 bases lay in between. The CDR3 nucleotides are TGTGCCAGCAACGACCGGACACCTGGGGAAAAACTGTTTTTT. Protein: CASNDRTPGEKLFF.

The rearrangement links TRBV20-1 to TRBJ2-7; 8 nucleotides agree with TRBD2. Trimming at V came to 0 bases and at J to 2 bases, leaving 9 bases not matched to a gene. The CDR3 sequence is 16 residues long. Per germline, CDR1 DFQATT and CDR2 SNEGSKA (reference sequence). CDR3 region: CSARDTGGGDPYEQYF. The CDR3 coding sequence is TGCAGTGCTAGAGATACGGGAGGGGGGGACCCCTACGAGCAGTACTTC.

This chain's CDR3 is CASSLSDLNQPQHF. CDR3 DNA sequence: TGCGCCAGCAGCTTGTCAGACCTCAATCAGCCCCAGCATTTT. This chain connects TRBV5-1 to TRBJ1-5; unclear D gene. V lost 1 base and J 3 bases, leaving 8 bases between the germline ends. The CDR3 sequence is 14 residues long. The germline V gene has CDR1 SGHRS and CDR2 YFSETQ.

This chain connects TRBV29-1 to TRBJ1-2; 9 nucleotides agree with TRBD1. V shed 1 base and J 5 bases; nucleotides not matched to a gene: 14. The CDR3 length is 17 residues. Germline-derived CDR1 and CDR2 are SQVTM and ANQGSEA. CDR3 loop: CSVEVLEGQGSWYGYTF. The CDR3 nucleotides read TGCAGCGTTGAAGTCTTAGAAGGACAGGGGAGTTGGTATGGCTACACCTTC.

The chain has TRBV3-1 and TRBJ2-5; D is uncertain. From germline, CDR1 is LGHDT and CDR2 YNNKEL (reference sequence). V lost 6 bases and J lost 3, with 8 bases in between. The CDR3 covers 12 residues. In DNA form, the CDR3 reads TGTGCCAGCAGACGGCAGGAAGAGACCCAGTACTTC. This translates into CASRRQEETQYF.